This passage covers 28 T cell receptor beta chains from one sample sequenced in a study of blood T cell repertoires in COVID-19. The method was immunoSEQ multiplex PCR; TCRdb's version includes in-frame clones alone and lacks a portion of them. Among about 190,000 clones, around 86% were seen once, and the ten largest hold 6.7%. Sequencing was carried out using peripheral blood. These receptors were collected from a middle-aged man with acute or convalescent COVID-19.

The chain couples TRBV5-6 to TRBJ1-1; 11 positions match TRBD1. Trimming at V came to 4 bases and at J to 9 bases, leaving 8 bases not matched to a gene. Germline-derived CDR1 and CDR2 are SGHDT and YYEEEE. The CDR3 spans 14 residues. CDR3 residues: CASSRGTGGRKAFF. For the CDR3, the DNA is TGTGCCAGCAGCCGAGGGACAGGGGGTCGAAAAGCTTTCTTT.

V usage is TRBV6-5 and J usage is TRBJ1-3; 7 nucleotides align to TRBD1. Unmatched junction bases numbered 2, after V lost 0 bases and J lost 3 bases. The CDR3 is 15 amino acids. Germline values: CDR1 MNHEY, CDR2 SVGAGI. In DNA form, the CDR3 reads TGTGCCAGCAGTTACTCGACAGGGCTTGGAAACACCATATATTTT. Translating it yields CASSYSTGLGNTIYF.

V is TRBV5-1 and J is TRBJ2-5, with a tentative D call TRBD2 (6 bases). The V end lost 2 bases, the J end lost 5 bases, and 13 bases lay between the germline ends. The CDR3 has 14 residues. From germline, CDR1 is SGHRS and CDR2 YFSETQ. This CDR3 reads CASSFPEGGETQYF. The CDR3 region has the DNA TGCGCCAGCAGCTTTCCAGAGGGAGGTGAGACCCAGTACTTC.

The rearrangement joins TRBV6-5 to TRBJ1-1, with TRBD1 as a possible D gene (6 bases). The CDR3 loop spans 14 amino acids. V lost 7 bases and J lost 2, with 14 bases in between. Germline CDR1 is MNHEY and CDR2 is SVGAGI. Here the CDR3 reads CASTTGTANTEAFF. CDR3 nucleotide sequence: TGTGCCAGCACCACAGGGACGGCTAACACTGAAGCTTTCTTT.

The chain uses TRBV13 and TRBJ2-3; perhaps TRBD2 as D (5 bases). CDR1 and CDR2 (germline): PRHDT, FYEKMQ (reference sequence). The CDR3 is 14 amino acids. Trimming cost V 4 bases and J 3 bases, with 11 bases left between them. The CDR3 spells CASSSRRGTDTQYF. The CDR3 DNA is TGTGCCAGCAGCTCCCGCAGAGGGACAGATACGCAGTATTTT.

This sequence joins TRBV30 and TRBJ1-2; D is perhaps TRBD1 (6 bases). V dropped 1 base and J dropped 8 bases, with 14 bases sitting between them. CDR1 is GTSNPN and CDR2 is SVGIG in the germline V gene (reference sequence). CDR3 length: 13 residues. In DNA form, the CDR3 reads TGTGCCTGGAGTGAAAACAGGGAACTCGGCTACACCTTC. It is translated as CAWSENRELGYTF.

V usage is TRBV2 and J usage is TRBJ2-7, with 10 positions matching TRBD1. Germline loops: CDR1 SNHLY, CDR2 FYNNEI. The CDR3 contains 14 residues. With V trimmed by 7 bases and J by 4 bases, 7 bases remained unmatched. CDR3 sequence: CASMIDRGLYEQYF. CDR3 in DNA: TGTGCCAGCATGATCGACAGGGGGCTTTACGAGCAGTACTTC.

This clone was seen just once. The chain has TRBV5-4 and TRBJ2-3; TRBD1 aligns across 7 bases. Germline V gene data show CDR1 as SGHNT and CDR2 as YYREEE (reference sequence). The V gene end was trimmed by 4 bases and the J gene end by 3 bases; junction bases not matched to a gene: 5. The CDR3 length is 14 residues. CDR3 loop: CASSPDRYTDTQYF. The CDR3 DNA follows: TGTGCCAGCAGCCCGGACAGGTATACAGATACGCAGTATTTT.

This clone was seen many times. The chain carries TRBV29-1 and TRBJ1-1, with a possible D match to TRBD1 (5 bases). The V and J ends lost 5 bases and 0 bases respectively, with 16 bases between them. CDR3 size: 15 residues. Germline V gene data show CDR1 as SQVTM and CDR2 as ANQGSEA. The CDR3 DNA follows: TGCAGCGTTTCGGGGGGTTGGGGCATGAACACTGAAGCTTTCTTT. Protein: CSVSGGWGMNTEAFF.

The rearrangement joins TRBV5-1 to TRBJ2-7; TRBD2 might be the D (6 bases). The CDR3 totals 14 residues. The germline V gene encodes CDR1 SGHRS and CDR2 YFSETQ. Deletions cut 2 bases from V and 1 base from J, with 10 bases between. The CDR3 region is CASSFGGLSYEQYF. In nucleotides, the CDR3 is TGCGCCAGCAGCTTCGGGGGATTATCCTACGAGCAGTACTTC.

This chain uses TRBV15 with TRBJ1-1, with 7 nucleotides matching TRBD1. V lost 6 bases, J lost 7 bases, and 8 bases stayed unmatched. In germline, CDR1 is LNHNV, CDR2 YYDKDF (reference sequence). This CDR3 spans 13 amino acids. The CDR3 region is CATSYLGTDEAFF. The CDR3 DNA reads as TGTGCCACCAGTTACCTAGGGACAGATGAAGCTTTCTTT. Together with reference TRBV15 and TRBJ1-1, the CDR3 gives the full variable domain: DAMVIQNPRYQVTQFGKPVTLSCSQTLNHNVMYWYQQKSSQAPKLLFHYYDKDFNNEADTPDNFQSRRPNTSFCFLDIRSPGLGDTAMYLCATSYLGTDEAFFGQGTRLTVV.

The V gene is TRBV30, the J gene TRBJ1-1, with D unclear. The V gene's germline CDR1 is GTSNPN and CDR2 SVGIG (reference sequence). Trimming removed 4 bases from V and 0 bases from J, with 6 bases in between. CDR3 size: 12 residues. The chain's CDR3 is CAWTEMNTEAFF. The CDR3 nucleotides read TGTGCCTGGACGGAGATGAACACTGAAGCTTTCTTT. Supplemented by reference TRBV30 and TRBJ1-1, the full variable domain reads SQTIHQWPATLVQPVGSPLSLECTVEGTSNPNLYWYRQAAGRGLQLLFYSVGIGQISSEVPQNLSASRPQDRQFILSSKKLLLSDSGFYLCAWTEMNTEAFFGQGTRLTVV.

This sequence joins TRBV28 and TRBJ2-1; 9 bases fit TRBD1. Trimming cost V 7 bases and J 7 bases; bases outside gene matches: 14. Germline CDR1 MDHEN, CDR2 SYDVKM. There are 16 residues in the CDR3. For the CDR3, the DNA is TGTGCCAGCACCACCACCCCGGGACAGGGATCAAATGAGCAGTTCTTC. Amino acid sequence: CASTTTPGQGSNEQFF.

Here the CDR3 reads CASSLMWDRANRNTGELFF. For the CDR3, the DNA is TGCGCCAGCAGCCTAATGTGGGACAGGGCGAACAGGAACACCGGGGAGCTGTTTTTT. The J gene is TRBJ2-2, the V gene TRBV5-1; 9 nucleotides line up with TRBD1. Germline CDR1 and CDR2: SGHRS and YFSETQ. The CDR3 is made up of 19 amino acids. V shed 4 bases and J 1 base; nucleotides not matched to a gene: 14.

This clone was counted a single time. The J gene is TRBJ1-3, the V gene TRBV24-1; 7 bases agree with TRBD1. This CDR3 is 19 amino acids long. Germline values: CDR1 KGHDR, CDR2 SFDVKD. With V trimmed by 0 bases and J by 2 bases, 12 bases remained unmatched. CDR3 amino acids: CATSDLRDSLNSPGNTIYF. The CDR3 DNA follows: TGTGCCACCAGTGATTTGCGGGACAGCCTTAACTCTCCTGGAAACACCATATATTTT.

The rearrangement uses TRBV10-3 and TRBJ2-5; TRBD2 matches 7 bases. The germline CDR1 and CDR2 sequences are ENHRY and SYGVKD. The CDR3 covers 13 residues. Trimming cost V 6 bases and J 3 bases; bases outside gene matches: 4. For the CDR3, the DNA is TGTGCCATCAGCGGGGGGATTAAAGAGACCCAGTACTTC. It specifies CAISGGIKETQYF.

V is TRBV29-1 and J is TRBJ1-3, with a possible D match to TRBD1 (5 bases). The germline CDR1 and CDR2 sequences are SQVTM and ANQGSEA. This CDR3 has 14 amino acids. V gave up 1 base and J gave up 1 base, with 8 bases separating them. The CDR3 loop reads CSVEGAGSGNTIYF. CDR3 nucleotides: TGCAGCGTTGAAGGTGCAGGGTCTGGAAACACCATATATTTT.

The chain recombines TRBV20-1 with TRBJ2-7; 11 positions agree with TRBD2. J lost 3 bases, V lost 3 bases, and 13 bases had no gene match. CDR1 and CDR2 from the germline V gene are DFQATT and SNEGSKA (reference sequence). CDR3 length equals 17 residues. CDR3 residues: CSASLSGGADRFYEQYF. In DNA form, the CDR3 reads TGCAGTGCTAGTCTTAGCGGGGGGGCGGATAGGTTCTACGAGCAGTACTTC.

This chain uses TRBV5-1 with TRBJ2-5; D is possibly TRBD2 (5 bases). Germline V lookup: CDR1 SGHRS, CDR2 YFSETQ. The V end was cut by 3 bases, the J end by 3 bases, with 15 bases between. The CDR3 length is 15 residues. CDR3 sequence (DNA): TGCGCCAGCAGCTCCCCACGGGGTAGCGAAGAGACCCAGTACTTC. This sequence encodes CASSSPRGSEETQYF.

The chain combines TRBV7-2 with TRBJ1-1, with a tentative D call TRBD1 (6 bases). Between the trimmed V and J ends, which lost 3 bases and 0 bases, there was a span of 17 bases. The CDR3 contains 17 residues. Germline CDR1 and CDR2: SGHTA and FQGNSA. This chain's CDR3 is CASSFLQGRMMNTEAFF. The CDR3 region has the DNA TGTGCCAGCAGCTTTCTCCAGGGGCGGATGATGAACACTGAAGCTTTCTTT.

The rearrangement joins TRBV30 to TRBJ2-1; 9 nucleotides match TRBD2. V lost 5 bases and J lost 9; bases outside the gene matches: 8. The CDR3 runs 13 residues. Germline V CDR1 and CDR2: GTSNPN, SVGIG (reference sequence). CDR3 coding DNA: TGTGCCTGGGCGGGGGGGCTGGAAGGTGAGCAGTTCTTC. Its protein product is CAWAGGLEGEQFF.

This chain uses TRBV10-3 with TRBJ1-1, with D possibly being TRBD1 (6 bases). The CDR3 contains 16 residues. The germline gives CDR1 ENHRY, CDR2 SYGVKD. The germline V and J ends were trimmed by 0 bases and 11 bases, with 22 bases remaining between them. CDR3: CAISESTHGTFYAAFF. The DNA for the CDR3 is TGTGCCATCAGTGAGTCGACTCATGGGACATTTTACGCTGCTTTCTTT.

V usage is TRBV30 and J usage is TRBJ2-3; TRBD2 aligns across 11 bases. Trimming at V came to 2 bases and at J to 3 bases, leaving 7 bases not matched to a gene. This CDR3 region has 16 residues. Per germline, CDR1 GTSNPN and CDR2 SVGIG (reference sequence). For the CDR3, the DNA is TGTGCCTGGAGTCACTTGGCTAGCGGGGGGACAGATACGCAGTATTTT. Residues: CAWSHLASGGTDTQYF.

V usage is TRBV10-3 and J usage is TRBJ2-7; perhaps TRBD1 as D (5 bases). Germline CDR1 is ENHRY and CDR2 is SYGVKD. V was cut by 2 bases and J by 9 bases, with 11 bases left in between. The CDR3 has 12 amino acids. CDR3 amino acids: CAISEPTEGQYF. The CDR3 nucleotides read TGTGCCATCAGTGAGCCGACAGAAGGGCAGTACTTC.

The chain joins TRBV7-8 to TRBJ2-7; 9 bases match TRBD1. This CDR3 is 14 amino acids long. J lost 2 bases, V lost 6 bases, and 5 bases had no gene match. Germline-derived CDR1 and CDR2 are SGHVS and FQNEAQ. The CDR3 loop is CASSGQGPTYEQYF. As DNA, the CDR3 is TGTGCCAGCAGTGGACAGGGGCCCACCTACGAGCAGTACTTC.

The rearrangement links TRBV4-2 to TRBJ2-7, with 14 bases that match TRBD2. The CDR3 covers 14 residues. The germline V gene encodes CDR1 LGHNA and CDR2 YNFKEQ. Trimming cost V 4 bases and J 4 bases; bases outside gene matches: 0. The CDR3 region has the DNA TGTGCCAGCAGCCGGACTAGCGGGGGGTACGAGCAGTACTTC. This gives the protein CASSRTSGGYEQYF.

J is TRBJ2-7 and V is TRBV7-9, with 8 nucleotides matching TRBD2. The CDR3 extends over 15 amino acids. Germline V gene data show CDR1 as SEHNR and CDR2 as FQNEAQ (reference sequence). The J segment lost 7 bases and the V segment lost 5 bases, leaving 13 bases of the junction unmatched. CDR3 amino acids: CASSPPGGGMREQYF. The CDR3 bases are TGTGCCAGCAGCCCCCCCGGGGGGGGGATGAGGGAGCAGTACTTC.

The rearrangement links TRBV5-1 to TRBJ2-7; weak D call: TRBD1 (5 bases). V was shortened by 2 bases and J by 2 bases, with 11 bases between the two germline ends. Germline V CDR1 and CDR2: SGHRS, YFSETQ. This CDR3 region has 14 residues. CDR3 nucleotide sequence: TGCGCCAGCAGCTTACAGGCGTCTACCTACGAGCAGTACTTC. It encodes CASSLQASTYEQYF.